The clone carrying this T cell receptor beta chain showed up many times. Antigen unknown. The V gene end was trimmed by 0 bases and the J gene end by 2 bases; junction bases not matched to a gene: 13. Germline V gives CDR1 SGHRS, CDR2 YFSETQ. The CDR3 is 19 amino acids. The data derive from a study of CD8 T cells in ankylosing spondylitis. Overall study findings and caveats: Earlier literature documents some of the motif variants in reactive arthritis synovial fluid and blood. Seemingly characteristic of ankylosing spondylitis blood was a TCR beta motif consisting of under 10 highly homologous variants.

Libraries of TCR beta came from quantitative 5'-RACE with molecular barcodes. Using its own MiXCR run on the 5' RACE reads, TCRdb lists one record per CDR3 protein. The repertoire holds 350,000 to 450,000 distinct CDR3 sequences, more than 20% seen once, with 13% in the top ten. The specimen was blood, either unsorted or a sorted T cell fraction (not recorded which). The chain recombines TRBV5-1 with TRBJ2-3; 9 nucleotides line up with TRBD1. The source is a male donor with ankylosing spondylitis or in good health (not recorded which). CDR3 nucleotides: TGCGCCAGCAGCTTGGCAACAGGGGGCGGGAACCCCATCACAGATACGCAGTATTTT. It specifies CASSLATGGGNPITDTQYF.